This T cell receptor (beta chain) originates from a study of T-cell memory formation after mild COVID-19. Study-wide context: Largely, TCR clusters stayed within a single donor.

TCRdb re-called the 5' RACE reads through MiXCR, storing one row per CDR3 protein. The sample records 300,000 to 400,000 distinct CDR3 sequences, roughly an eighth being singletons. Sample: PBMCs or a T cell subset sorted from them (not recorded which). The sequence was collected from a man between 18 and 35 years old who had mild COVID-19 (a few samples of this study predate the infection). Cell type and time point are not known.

The chain's CDR3 is CASSTASGGDTEAFF. CDR3 nucleotides: TGTGCCAGCAGCACCGCGTCGGGAGGCGACACTGAAGCTTTCTTT. The rearrangement links TRBV7-2 to TRBJ1-1; D remains unclear. Trimming took 5 bases from V and 3 from J, leaving 16 bases between them. Germline CDR1 and CDR2: SGHTA and FQGNSA. This CDR3 comprises 15 residues.